These T cell receptor beta chains were read from a single sample in a study of T cells after posttransplantation cyclophosphamide. Measured with immunoSEQ multiplex PCR; TCRdb has only the in-frame clones, and not every one. This repertoire holds tens of thousands of clones, and none appear only once. Sequences were obtained from PBMCs. The receptors here all came from a woman in her sixties or seventies in good health, CMV-negative, and a related stem cell transplant donor. CDR3s include the opening cysteine and the closing phenylalanine or tryptophan. D genes are given only for firm matches. Size is omitted from some rows. Given values are once, few, many or a class for expanded clones.

d_call	v_call	clone_size	j_call	cdr3_nt	cdr3_aa
NA	TRBV6-5	few	TRBJ2-5	TGTGCCAGCAGCCCCGTGCGGAGAGAGACCCAGTACTTC	CASSPVRRETQYF
NA	TRBV5-1	many	TRBJ2-6	TGCGCCAGCAGCTTAGTAGCCGGGGCCAACGTCCTGACTTTC	CASSLVAGANVLTF
NA	TRBV28	many	TRBJ1-3	TGTGCCAGCAACACGGGGGGAGGCGGAAACACCATATATTTT	CASNTGGGGNTIYF
TRBD2	TRBV18	NA	TRBJ2-5	TGTGCCAGCTCAACCCTCGGCGGGAGTAGGAAGACCCAGTACTTC	CASSTLGGSRKTQYF
NA	TRBV12-5	many	TRBJ2-2	TGTGCTAGTGGTTTCTTGGAGGGGAAGCGCACCGGGGAGCTGTTTTTT	CASGFLEGKRTGELFF
NA	TRBV7-9	few	TRBJ2-7	TGTGCCAGCAGCTTATCATACGAGCAGTACTTC	CASSLSYEQYF
TRBD1	TRBV6-6	many	TRBJ1-4	TGTGCCAGCAGTGGGACAGGGGGTACGGGGAAACTGTTTTTT	CASSGTGGTGKLFF
TRBD1	TRBV7-9	NA	TRBJ2-1	TGTGCCAGCAGCGTAGTTGGGACAGGGATTAAGAATGAGCAGTTCTTC	CASSVVGTGIKNEQFF
NA	TRBV6-1	many	TRBJ1-5	TGTGCCAGCACTACCACGCATCAGCCCCAGCATTTT	CASTTTHQPQHF
NA	TRBV28	few	TRBJ1-4	TGTGCCAGCAAGCGAGGACAGAAAGAAAAACTGTTTTTT	CASKRGQKEKLFF